This T cell receptor (beta chain) originates from a study of control samples from healthy donors and cancer patients. TCRdb's table, derived via immunoSEQ multiplex PCR, lists solely in-frame clones and lacks some. The table records about 59,000 clones, more than 85% of them present only once. Looked up from germline, CDR1 is MGHDK and CDR2 is SYGVNS. V lost 1 base and J 5 bases, leaving 13 bases between the germline ends. This CDR3 spans 15 amino acids. The chain couples TRBV25-1 to TRBJ2-3; TRBD1 or TRBD2 may be the D gene (6 bases each). This sequence originates from a man aged 40-49 years with colorectal cancer. Sequencing used PBMCs. CDR3 in amino acids: CASSESGAAGDTQYF. The CDR3 nucleotides are TGTGCCAGCAGTGAATCGGGGGCGGCTGGAGATACGCAGTATTTT.